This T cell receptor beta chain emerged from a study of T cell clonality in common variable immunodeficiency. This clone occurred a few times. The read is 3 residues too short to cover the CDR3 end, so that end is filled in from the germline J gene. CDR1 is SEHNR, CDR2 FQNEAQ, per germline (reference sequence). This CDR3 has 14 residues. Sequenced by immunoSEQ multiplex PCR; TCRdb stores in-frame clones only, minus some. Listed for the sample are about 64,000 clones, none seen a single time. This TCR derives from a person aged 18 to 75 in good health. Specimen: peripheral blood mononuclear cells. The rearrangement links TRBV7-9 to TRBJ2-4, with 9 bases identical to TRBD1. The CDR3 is CASNEGTGLYGQYF. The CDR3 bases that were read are TGTGCCAGTAACGAGGGGACAGGGCTCTATGGT.